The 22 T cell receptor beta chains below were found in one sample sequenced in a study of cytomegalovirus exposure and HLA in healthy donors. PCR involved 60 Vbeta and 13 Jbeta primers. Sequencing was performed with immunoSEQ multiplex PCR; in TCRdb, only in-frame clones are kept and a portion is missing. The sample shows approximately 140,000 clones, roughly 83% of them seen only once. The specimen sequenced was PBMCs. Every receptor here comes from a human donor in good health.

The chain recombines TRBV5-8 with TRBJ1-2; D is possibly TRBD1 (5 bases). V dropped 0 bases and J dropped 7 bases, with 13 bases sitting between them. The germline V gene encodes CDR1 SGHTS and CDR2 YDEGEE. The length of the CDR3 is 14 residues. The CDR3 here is CASSLGWGVAGYTF. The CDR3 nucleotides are TGTGCCAGCAGCTTGGGATGGGGGGTCGCTGGCTACACCTTC.

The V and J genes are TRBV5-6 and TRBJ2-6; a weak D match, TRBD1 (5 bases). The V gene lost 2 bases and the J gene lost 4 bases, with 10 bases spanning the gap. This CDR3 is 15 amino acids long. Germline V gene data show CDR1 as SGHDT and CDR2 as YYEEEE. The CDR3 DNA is TGTGCCAGCAGCTTATACCAGGGCGGGGCCAACGTCCTGACTTTC. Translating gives CASSLYQGGANVLTF.

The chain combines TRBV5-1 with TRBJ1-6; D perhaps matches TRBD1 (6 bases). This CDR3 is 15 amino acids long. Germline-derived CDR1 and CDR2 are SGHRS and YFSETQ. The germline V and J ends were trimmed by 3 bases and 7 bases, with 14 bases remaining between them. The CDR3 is CASSSLDRGNSPLHF. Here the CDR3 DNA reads TGCGCCAGCAGCTCTCTGGACAGAGGCAATTCACCCCTCCACTTT.

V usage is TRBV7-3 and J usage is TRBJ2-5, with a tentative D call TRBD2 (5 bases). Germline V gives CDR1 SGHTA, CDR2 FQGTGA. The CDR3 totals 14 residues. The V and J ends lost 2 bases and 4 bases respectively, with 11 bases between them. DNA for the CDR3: TGTGCCAGCAGCTTAGGAGCTGAGGGAGAGACCCAGTACTTC. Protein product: CASSLGAEGETQYF.

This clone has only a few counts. CDR3 in DNA: TGTGCCATCAGCCGAGCACAGACCGACCCTGGAAACACCATATATTTT. Its protein is CAISRAQTDPGNTIYF. V usage is TRBV10-3 and J usage is TRBJ1-3, with unresolved D. CDR3 size: 16 residues. Trimming cost V 6 bases and J 2 bases, with 17 bases left between them. From germline, CDR1 is ENHRY and CDR2 SYGVKD.

CDR3 region: CASSSWDRTYTEAFF. CDR3 coding DNA: TGCGCCAGCAGCTCCTGGGACAGAACCTACACTGAAGCTTTCTTT. This chain joins TRBV5-1 and TRBJ1-1, with 7 bases aligning to TRBD1. Germline V gene lookup returns CDR1 SGHRS and CDR2 YFSETQ. The CDR3 sequence is 15 residues long. Trimming removed 3 bases from V and 3 bases from J; junction bases left unmatched: 8.

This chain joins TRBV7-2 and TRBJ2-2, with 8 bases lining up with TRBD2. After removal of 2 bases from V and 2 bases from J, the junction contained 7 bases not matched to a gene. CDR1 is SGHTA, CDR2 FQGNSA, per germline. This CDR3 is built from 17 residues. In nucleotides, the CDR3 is TGTGCCAGCAGCTTAATGGCTAGCGGGCCTAACACCGGGGAGCTGTTTTTT. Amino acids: CASSLMASGPNTGELFF.

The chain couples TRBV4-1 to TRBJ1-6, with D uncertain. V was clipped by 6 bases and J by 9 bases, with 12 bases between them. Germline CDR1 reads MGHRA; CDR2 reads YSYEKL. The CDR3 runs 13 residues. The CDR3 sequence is CASRENVGSPLHF. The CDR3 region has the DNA TGCGCCAGCAGGGAGAATGTGGGTTCACCCCTCCACTTT.

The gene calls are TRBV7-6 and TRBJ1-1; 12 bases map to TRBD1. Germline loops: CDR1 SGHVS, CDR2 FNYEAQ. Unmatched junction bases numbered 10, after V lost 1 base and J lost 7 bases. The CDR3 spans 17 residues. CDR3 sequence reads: CASSLGSGTGGHSEAFF. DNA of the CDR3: TGTGCCAGCAGCTTAGGGTCCGGGACAGGGGGCCATAGTGAAGCTTTCTTT.

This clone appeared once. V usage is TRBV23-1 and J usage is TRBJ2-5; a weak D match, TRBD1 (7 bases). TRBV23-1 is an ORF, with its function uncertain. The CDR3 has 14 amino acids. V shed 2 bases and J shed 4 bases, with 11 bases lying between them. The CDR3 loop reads CASSQRQGGETQYF. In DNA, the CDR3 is TGCGCCAGCAGTCAAAGACAGGGAGGAGAGACCCAGTACTTC.

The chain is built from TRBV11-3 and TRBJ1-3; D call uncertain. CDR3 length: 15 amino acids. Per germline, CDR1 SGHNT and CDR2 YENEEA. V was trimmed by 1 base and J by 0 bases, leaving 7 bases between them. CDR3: CASSLGPSSGNTIYF. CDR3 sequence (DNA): TGTGCCAGCAGCTTAGGCCCGAGCTCTGGAAACACCATATATTTT.

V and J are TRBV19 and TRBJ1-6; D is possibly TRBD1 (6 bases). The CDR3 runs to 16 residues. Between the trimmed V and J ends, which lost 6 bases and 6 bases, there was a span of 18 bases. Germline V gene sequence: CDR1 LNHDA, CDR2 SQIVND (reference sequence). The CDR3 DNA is TGTGCCAGTAGCCCACCAGCCCCGGACAGTAATTCACCCCTCCACTTT. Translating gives CASSPPAPDSNSPLHF. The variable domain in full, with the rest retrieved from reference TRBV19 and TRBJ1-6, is DGGITQSPKYLFRKEGQNVTLSCEQNLNHDAMYWYRQDPGQGLRLIYYSQIVNDFQKGDIAEGYSVSREKKESFPLTVTSAQKNPTAFYLCASSPPAPDSNSPLHFGNGTRLTVT.

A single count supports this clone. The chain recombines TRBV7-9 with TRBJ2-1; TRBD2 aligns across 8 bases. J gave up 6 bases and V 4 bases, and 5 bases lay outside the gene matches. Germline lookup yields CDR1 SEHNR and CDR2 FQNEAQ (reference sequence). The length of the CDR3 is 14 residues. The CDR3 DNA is TGTGCCAGCAGCTCGGGACTAGGAGCCAATGAGCAGTTCTTC. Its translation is CASSSGLGANEQFF.

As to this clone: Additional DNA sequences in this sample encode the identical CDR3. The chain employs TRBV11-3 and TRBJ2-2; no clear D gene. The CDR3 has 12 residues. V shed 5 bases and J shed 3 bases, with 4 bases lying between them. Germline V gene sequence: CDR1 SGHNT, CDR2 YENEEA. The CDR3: CASSPYTGELFF. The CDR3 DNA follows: TGTGCCAGCAGCCCATACACCGGGGAGCTGTTTTTT.

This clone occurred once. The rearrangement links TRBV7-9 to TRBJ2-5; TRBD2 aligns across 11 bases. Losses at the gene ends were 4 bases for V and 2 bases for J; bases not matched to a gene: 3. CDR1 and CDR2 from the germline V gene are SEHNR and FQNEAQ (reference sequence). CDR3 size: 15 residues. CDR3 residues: CASSWVAGGQETQYF. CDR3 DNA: TGTGCCAGCAGCTGGGTAGCGGGGGGGCAAGAGACCCAGTACTTC.

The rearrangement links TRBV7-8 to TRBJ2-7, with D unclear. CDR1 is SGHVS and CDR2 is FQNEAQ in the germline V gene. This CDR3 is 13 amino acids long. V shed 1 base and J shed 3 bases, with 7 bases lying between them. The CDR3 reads CASSLGPNYEQYF. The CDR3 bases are TGTGCCAGCAGCTTAGGTCCCAACTACGAGCAGTACTTC.

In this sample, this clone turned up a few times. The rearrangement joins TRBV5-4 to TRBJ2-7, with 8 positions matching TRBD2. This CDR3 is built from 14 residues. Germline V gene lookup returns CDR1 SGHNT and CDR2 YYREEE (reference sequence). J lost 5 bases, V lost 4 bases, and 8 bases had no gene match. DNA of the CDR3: TGTGCCAGCAGCAAGGGACTAGATCCTGACGAGCAGTACTTC. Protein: CASSKGLDPDEQYF.

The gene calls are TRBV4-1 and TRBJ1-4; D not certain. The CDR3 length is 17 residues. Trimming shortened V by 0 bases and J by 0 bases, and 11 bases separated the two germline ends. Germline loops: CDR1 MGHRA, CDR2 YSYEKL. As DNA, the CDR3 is TGCGCCAGCAGCCAAGACGCAGATCCAGCAACTAATGAAAAACTGTTTTTT. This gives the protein CASSQDADPATNEKLFF.

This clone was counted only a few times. CDR3 in amino acids: CASSLDRIFNYGYTF. The DNA for the CDR3 is TGCGCCAGCAGCTTGGACAGGATATTTAACTATGGCTACACCTTC. This rearrangement joins TRBV5-1 to TRBJ1-2, with D perhaps TRBD1 (5 bases). The CDR3 length is 15 residues. Germline loops: CDR1 SGHRS, CDR2 YFSETQ. V was shortened by 0 bases and J by 1 base, with 10 bases between the two germline ends. The full variable domain, in which reference TRBV5-1 and TRBJ1-2 provide the parts outside the CDR3, is KAGVTQTPRYLIKTRGQQVTLSCSPISGHRSVSWYQQTPGQGLQFLFEYFSETQRNKGNFPGRFSGRQFSNSRSEMNVSTLELGDSALYLCASSLDRIFNYGYTFGSGTRLTVV.

In DNA, the CDR3 is TGTGCCAGCGGTAGGCAGGCCGGAGAGACCCAGTACTTC. This translates into CASGRQAGETQYF. The V call is TRBV6-1, the J call TRBJ2-5; D is unclear. Trimming cost V 8 bases and J 4 bases, with 14 bases left between them. The CDR3 length is 13 residues. Per the germline V gene, CDR1 is MNHNS and CDR2 is SASEGT.

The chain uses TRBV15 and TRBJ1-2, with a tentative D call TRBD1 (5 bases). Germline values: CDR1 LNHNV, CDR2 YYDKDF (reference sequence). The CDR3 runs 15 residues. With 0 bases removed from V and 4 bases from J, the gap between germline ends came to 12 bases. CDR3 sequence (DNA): TGTGCCACCAGCAGAGAGGGGCGGGGAGGCTATGGCTACACCTTC. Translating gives CATSREGRGGYGYTF.

Here the CDR3 DNA reads TGTGCCAGCAGCCAAGGGACACAGGTGATAGAGGAGACCCAGTACTTC. This codes for CASSQGTQVIEETQYF. The rearrangement uses TRBV4-2 and TRBJ2-5; D may be TRBD1 (5 bases). With 1 base removed from V and 5 bases from J, the gap between germline ends came to 17 bases. This CDR3 is 16 amino acids long. CDR1 and CDR2 from the germline V gene are LGHNA and YNFKEQ.